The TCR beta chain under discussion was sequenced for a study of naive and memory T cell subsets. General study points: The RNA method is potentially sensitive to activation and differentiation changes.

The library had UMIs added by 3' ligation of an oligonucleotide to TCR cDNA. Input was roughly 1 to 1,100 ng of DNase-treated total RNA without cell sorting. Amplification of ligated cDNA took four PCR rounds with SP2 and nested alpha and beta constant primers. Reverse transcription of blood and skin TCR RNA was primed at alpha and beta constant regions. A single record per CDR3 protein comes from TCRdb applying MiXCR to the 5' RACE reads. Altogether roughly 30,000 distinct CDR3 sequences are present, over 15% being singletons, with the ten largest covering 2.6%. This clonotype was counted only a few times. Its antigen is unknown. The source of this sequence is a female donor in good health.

The CDR3 sequence is CASSPGQGRIDTQYF. The DNA for the CDR3 is TGTGCCAGCAGCCCCGGACAGGGGAGAATAGATACGCAGTATTTT. V usage is TRBV7-2 and J usage is TRBJ2-3; 9 nucleotides align to TRBD1. This CDR3 spans 15 amino acids. Germline loops: CDR1 SGHTA, CDR2 FQGNSA. Trimming removed 5 bases from V and 5 bases from J; junction bases left unmatched: 8.